The 14 T cell receptor beta chains below come from one sample, sequenced in a study of post-analysis software for immune sequencing data. Study-wide results and limits: Controls showed lower frequencies than patients for roughly five TRBV segments, and TRBV5-6, TRBV5-1 and TRBV20-1 were among these.

Antigens for these TCRs are unknown. Sequencing libraries made from TCR beta cDNA carried unique molecular identifiers. TCRdb passed the PCR reads through MiXCR, listing each CDR3 protein once. The sample lists 380,000 or so distinct CDR3 sequences, less than 40% occurring once. Sequencing input: blood. These receptors originate from a girl between 5 and 17 years old with multiple sclerosis.

In nucleotides, the CDR3 is TGCAGTGCTAGTGACAGCGGGGGAGCTAAACAAGAGACCCAGTACTTC. This codes for CSASDSGGAKQETQYF. The chain combines TRBV20-1 with TRBJ2-5; 8 bases match TRBD2. The length of the CDR3 is 16 residues. V lost 3 bases to trimming and J lost 2 bases; unmatched junction nucleotides: 11. Germline CDR1 DFQATT, CDR2 SNEGSKA (reference sequence).

The J gene is TRBJ2-6, the V gene TRBV5-1; possible D gene TRBD2, 6 bases. Trimming cost V 2 bases and J 13 bases, with 13 bases left between them. This CDR3 is built from 13 residues. The germline CDR1 and CDR2 sequences are SGHRS and YFSETQ. For the CDR3, the DNA is TGCGCCAGCAGCTTAGCGGGCATCCCAGTCCTGACTTTC. Its translation is CASSLAGIPVLTF.

This clonotype was picked up a small number of times. The chain combines TRBV5-1 with TRBJ2-3; D perhaps matches TRBD1 (6 bases). The V gene lost 5 bases and the J gene lost 0 bases, with 16 bases spanning the gap. Germline V lookup: CDR1 SGHRS, CDR2 YFSETQ. The CDR3 has 16 residues. The CDR3 coding sequence is TGCGCCAGCAGAGAGCCCCCCGGGACAAGCACAGATACGCAGTATTTT. This translates into CASREPPGTSTDTQYF.

This sequence joins TRBV12-3 or TRBV12-4 and TRBJ1-4; 8 bases are a match to TRBD1. This CDR3 has 14 residues. The trim removed 5 bases at V and 8 bases at J, leaving 7 bases unmatched. The CDR3 protein is CASSLGRGREKLFF. For the CDR3, the DNA is TGTGCCAGCAGTCTCGGCAGGGGGCGAGAAAAACTGTTTTTT.

There are a few counts of this clonotype. The rearrangement uses TRBV4-1 and TRBJ2-1, with D perhaps being TRBD1 or TRBD2 (5 bases each). The CDR3 has 17 amino acids. Germline V gene sequence: CDR1 MGHRA, CDR2 YSYEKL. Trimming took 1 base from V and 0 from J, leaving 13 bases between them. The CDR3 region is CASSQGLGRSSYNEQFF. DNA of the CDR3: TGCGCCAGCAGCCAAGGGTTGGGACGGTCCTCCTACAATGAGCAGTTCTTC.

The V call is TRBV10-3, the J call TRBJ1-5, with D possibly TRBD1 on 6 matching bases. Trimming removed 3 bases at V and 6 bases at J, with 12 bases between. Germline CDR1 is ENHRY and CDR2 is SYGVKD. This CDR3 is 14 amino acids long. CDR3 bases: TGTGCCATCAGTGAAGAGGGGGGCACTCAGCCCCAGCATTTT. As protein: CAISEEGGTQPQHF.

This clonotype has ten or more counts. The CDR3 bases are TGCAGCGTTGCTCGGGCCGATACGCAGTATTTT. The encoded protein is CSVARADTQYF. This chain uses TRBV29-1 with TRBJ2-3; unclear D gene. Germline V gene lookup returns CDR1 SQVTM and CDR2 ANQGSEA. Deletions cut 4 bases from V and 6 bases from J, with 8 bases between. The CDR3 contains 11 residues.

V usage is TRBV9 and J usage is TRBJ1-2, with D unresolved. The CDR3 is 15 amino acids. Trimming pared 0 bases from V and 0 bases from J, leaving 9 bases between. The germline V gene encodes CDR1 SGDLS and CDR2 YYNGEE. The CDR3 loop is CASSVASAPNYGYTF. DNA for the CDR3: TGTGCCAGCAGCGTAGCAAGTGCCCCTAACTATGGCTACACCTTC. Complete variable domain (other parts from reference TRBV9 and TRBJ1-2): DSGVTQTPKHLITATGQRVTLRCSPRSGDLSVYWYQQSLDQGLQFLIQYYNGEERAKGNILERFSAQQFPDLHSELNLSSLELGDSALYFCASSVASAPNYGYTFGSGTRLTVV.

This clonotype was recorded a few times. This chain connects TRBV7-9 to TRBJ1-2; possible D gene TRBD1, 5 bases. Germline V gene sequence: CDR1 SEHNR, CDR2 FQNEAQ (reference sequence). Trimming took off 4 bases at V and 2 bases at J, with 11 bases between the two ends. This CDR3 comprises 14 residues. CDR3 sequence: CASSSPGGNYGYTF. The CDR3 nucleotides read TGTGCCAGCAGCTCGCCCGGGGGAAACTATGGCTACACCTTC.

This clonotype was found many times. The chain couples TRBV20-1 to TRBJ1-6, with unresolved D. Trimming pared 1 base from V and 0 bases from J, leaving 4 bases between. This CDR3 has 14 amino acids. CDR1 is DFQATT, CDR2 SNEGSKA, per germline (reference sequence). The CDR3 here is CSARGSSYNSPLHF. For the CDR3, the DNA is TGCAGTGCTAGAGGAAGCTCCTATAATTCACCCCTCCACTTT.

There are a few counts of this clonotype. The rearrangement joins TRBV7-8 to TRBJ2-3, with a possible D match to TRBD1 (6 bases). CDR3 length equals 14 residues. V dropped 7 bases and J dropped 2 bases, with 13 bases sitting between them. In germline, CDR1 is SGHVS, CDR2 FQNEAQ. In DNA form, the CDR3 reads TGTGCCAGCACTAGGGGGAGAACCACAGATACGCAGTATTTT. Translating it yields CASTRGRTTDTQYF.

To note about this clonotype: A much larger clone lies a single base off, so this may be a read error. The chain employs TRBV12-3 or TRBV12-4 and TRBJ1-5; no reliable D call. The length of the CDR3 is 13 residues. CDR3 bases: TGTGCCGGCAGTTTGGAACAGAGGCAGCCCCAGCATTTT. Residues: CAGSLEQRQPQHF.

V usage is TRBV28 and J usage is TRBJ2-5; D remains unclear. Gene TRBJ2-7 matches the end of the DNA better, so the J call may be wrong. The CDR3 has 16 amino acids. The germline V gene encodes CDR1 MDHEN and CDR2 SYDVKM. The CDR3 DNA is TGTGCCAGCATTCTCCCACGCCGCCATGGCGACCACGAGCAGTACTTC. Translation gives CASILPRRHGDHEQYF.

Of note for this clonotype: A read error may explain this, as a much larger clone is one base away. V gene TRBV2 combines with J gene TRBJ2-4; 10 positions match TRBD2. The CDR3 runs to 15 residues. Germline-derived CDR1 and CDR2 are SNHLY and FYNNEI. The CDR3 DNA reads as TGTGCCTGCAGTAAGCCCAGCGGGGGGGCCGTCATTCAGTACTTC. Amino acid sequence: CACSKPSGGAVIQYF.